One and the same sample provided the 22 T cell receptor beta chains below, sequenced in a study of beta chain features in type 1 diabetes. The whole isolated RNA underwent reverse transcription, so sequencing captured expressed TCRB transcripts. Profiled with immunoSEQ multiplex PCR; TCRdb holds only in-frame clones, not every one. The table includes a few hundred thousand clones, about 10% detected once. The specimen was naive CD4+ T cells from blood. The receptors stem from a woman aged 25 to 39 in good health.

The chain couples TRBV11-2 to TRBJ2-1; TRBD1 might be the D (5 bases). The CDR3 contains 16 residues. Per germline, CDR1 SGHAT and CDR2 FQNNGV. Trimming took 1 base from V and 3 from J, leaving 13 bases between them. CDR3 bases: TGTGCCAGCAGCTTAGTACGGCAGGGCCTCTACAATGAGCAGTTCTTC. Its protein product is CASSLVRQGLYNEQFF. The entire variable domain, with the rest obtained from reference TRBV11-2 and TRBJ2-1, is as follows: EAGVAQSPRYKIIEKRQSVAFWCNPISGHATLYWYQQILGQGPKLLIQFQNNGVVDDSQLPKDRFSAERLKGVDSTLKIQPAKLEDSAVYLCASSLVRQGLYNEQFFGPGTRLTVL.

This clone appeared a few times. The rearrangement links TRBV5-1 to TRBJ2-2; weak D call: TRBD1 (5 bases). V was cut by 0 bases and J by 1 base, with 10 bases left in between. Germline V lookup: CDR1 SGHRS, CDR2 YFSETQ. The CDR3 runs to 16 residues. The CDR3: CASSLVAGMNTGELFF. CDR3 bases: TGCGCCAGCAGCTTGGTGGCAGGGATGAACACCGGGGAGCTGTTTTTT.

The chain links TRBV7-8 to TRBJ2-7; TRBD2 matches at 9 bases. The trim removed 6 bases at V and 7 bases at J, leaving 4 bases unmatched. The CDR3 spans 12 residues. The germline V gene encodes CDR1 SGHVS and CDR2 FQNEAQ. The CDR3, as DNA: TGTGCCAGCAGTGGGCTAGCGGGAGAGCAGTACTTC. It is translated as CASSGLAGEQYF.

This clone was detected a few times. The chain carries TRBV4-2 and TRBJ1-1, with a possible D match to TRBD1 (6 bases). V was shortened by 4 bases and J by 0 bases, with 15 bases between the two germline ends. CDR3 length equals 16 residues. Germline V CDR1 and CDR2: LGHNA, YNFKEQ. As DNA, the CDR3 is TGTGCCAGCAGCCCCAGGCCGGGGGGCATGAACACTGAAGCTTTCTTT. This translates into CASSPRPGGMNTEAFF.

The table lists this clone with a few counts. The rearrangement links TRBV21-1 to TRBJ2-7; no DNA check was done on the table's D call, TRBD2. TRBV21-1 is a pseudogene segment. CDR3 length: 16 residues. The CDR3 reads CASSKTLSGRFHEQYF. Here the CDR3 DNA reads TGTGCCAGCAGCAAAACCTTAAGCGGCAGATTCCACGAGCAGTACTTC.

This clone was seen more than once but under ten times. The chain recombines TRBV6-5 with TRBJ1-5, with 7 bases matching TRBD1. V was pared by 6 bases and J by 7 bases, with 9 bases of the junction left unmatched. The germline CDR1 and CDR2 sequences are MNHEY and SVGAGI. CDR3 length: 14 amino acids. CDR3 amino acids: CASRSGQEGQPQHF. The CDR3 nucleotides read TGTGCCAGCAGGTCCGGACAGGAGGGACAGCCCCAGCATTTT.

This clone was picked up a small number of times. This chain joins TRBV18 and TRBJ2-1, with a weak D call TRBD2 (6 bases). The germline V gene encodes CDR1 KGHSH and CDR2 LQKENI. This CDR3 has 15 amino acids. V was clipped by 2 bases and J by 2 bases, with 10 bases between them. The CDR3 sequence: CASSPAGTAYNEQFF. DNA for the CDR3: TGTGCCAGCTCACCAGCGGGAACGGCCTACAATGAGCAGTTCTTC. Together with reference TRBV18 and TRBJ2-1, the CDR3 gives the full variable domain: NAGVMQNPRHLVRRRGQEARLRCSPMKGHSHVYWYRQLPEEGLKFMVYLQKENIIDESGMPKERFSAEFPKEGPSILRIQQVVRGDSAAYFCASSPAGTAYNEQFFGPGTRLTVL.

This sequence joins TRBV4-1 and TRBJ2-3; D uncertain. The germline V and J ends were trimmed by 4 bases and 1 base, with 3 bases remaining between them. The CDR3 spans 12 residues. Germline-derived CDR1 and CDR2 are MGHRA and YSYEKL. CDR3: CASSPGTDTQYF. Written as DNA, the CDR3 is TGCGCCAGCAGCCCGGGCACAGATACGCAGTATTTT.

The genes are TRBV14 and TRBJ2-1, with D hard to call. V gave up 5 bases and J gave up 5 bases, with 13 bases separating them. Germline V gene lookup returns CDR1 SGHDN and CDR2 FVKESK. CDR3 length equals 14 residues. The CDR3 nucleotides are TGTGCCAGCAGCTTAACTATGGCCCACAATGAGCAGTTCTTC. Protein product: CASSLTMAHNEQFF.

The table lists this clone with a few counts. This chain connects TRBV7-6 to TRBJ2-2, with 10 bases identical to TRBD2. The CDR3 length is 16 residues. Germline loops: CDR1 SGHVS, CDR2 FNYEAQ. The junction had 5 bases not matched to a gene; V was cut back by 5 bases and J by 2 bases. This CDR3 is CASSPGTSVNTGELFF. The CDR3, as DNA: TGTGCCAGCAGCCCCGGGACTAGCGTTAACACCGGGGAGCTGTTTTTT.

This clone has only a few counts. The chain couples TRBV7-2 to TRBJ2-7, with 10 positions matching TRBD2. CDR1 and CDR2 (germline): SGHTA, FQGNSA. CDR3 length: 15 residues. The V segment lost 0 bases and the J segment 3 bases; nucleotides outside the gene matches: 2. CDR3 sequence (DNA): TGTGCCAGCAGCTTAGCAACTAGCGGGGTCTACGAGCAGTACTTC. It translates to CASSLATSGVYEQYF.

This clone appeared a few times. This chain connects TRBV5-4 to TRBJ1-5, with TRBD1 identical over 9 bases. The CDR3 loop spans 15 amino acids. V was clipped by 4 bases and J by 4 bases; unmatched bases: 6. CDR1 SGHNT and CDR2 YYREEE come from the germline V gene (reference sequence). The CDR3 bases are TGTGCCAGCAGCCAAGAGACAGGGGGGAATCAGCCCCAGCATTTT. Its translation is CASSQETGGNQPQHF.

This clone has only a few counts. The CDR3, as DNA: TGTGCCAGCAGTATCCCAGGGACTGGGGCCAACGTCCTGACTTTC. Its translation: CASSIPGTGANVLTF. The rearrangement joins TRBV25-1 to TRBJ2-6; perhaps TRBD1 as D (5 bases). Germline assignment: CDR1 MGHDK and CDR2 SYGVNS. The CDR3 is 15 residues long. Trimming took 5 bases from V and 2 from J, leaving 10 bases between them. The full variable domain, with the rest looked up from reference TRBV25-1 and TRBJ2-6, is EADIYQTPRYLVIGTGKKITLECSQTMGHDKMYWYQQDPGMELHLIHYSYGVNSTEKGDLSSESTVSRIRTEHFPLTLESARPSHTSQYLCASSIPGTGANVLTFGAGSRLTVL.

The rearrangement uses TRBV28 and TRBJ2-5, with 9 bases aligning to TRBD1. The CDR3 has 17 residues. The trim removed 7 bases at V and 5 bases at J, leaving 17 bases unmatched. Germline values: CDR1 MDHEN, CDR2 SYDVKM. CDR3 bases: TGTGCCAGCACGGGGATAGGGACAGGGCCATCGCGGGAGACCCAGTACTTC. This gives the protein CASTGIGTGPSRETQYF.

This clone was counted only a few times. The chain employs TRBV7-3 and TRBJ2-5, with D perhaps matching TRBD2 (6 bases). Trimming took 4 bases from V and 0 from J, leaving 9 bases between them. The germline V gene has CDR1 SGHTA and CDR2 FQGTGA. The length of the CDR3 is 14 residues. DNA of the CDR3: TGTGCCAGCAGCTCGATAGCGGACCAAGAGACCCAGTACTTC. Its translation: CASSSIADQETQYF.

This clone was seen a handful of times. The V gene is TRBV5-4, the J gene TRBJ2-2; TRBD1 is a possible D gene (5 bases). Trimming removed 0 bases from V and 4 bases from J, with 7 bases in between. CDR1 is SGHNT and CDR2 is YYREEE in the germline V gene (reference sequence). The CDR3 consists of 14 residues. Here the CDR3 DNA reads TGTGCCAGCAGCTTGGGACAGAGCACCGGGGAGCTGTTTTTT. It translates to CASSLGQSTGELFF.

The chain uses TRBV7-9 and TRBJ2-7; TRBD1 agrees at 9 bases. The V gene end was trimmed by 5 bases and the J gene end by 1 base; junction bases not matched to a gene: 9. This CDR3 region has 16 residues. Germline-derived CDR1 and CDR2 are SEHNR and FQNEAQ (reference sequence). The CDR3: CASSTSGTGTSYEQYF. The CDR3, as DNA: TGTGCCAGCAGCACCTCTGGGACAGGGACTTCCTACGAGCAGTACTTC.

This chain links TRBV30 with TRBJ2-5; 9 bases are shared with TRBD2. Trimming cost V 5 bases and J 4 bases; bases outside gene matches: 11. CDR1 is GTSNPN and CDR2 is SVGIG in the germline V gene (reference sequence). The CDR3 contains 15 residues. The chain's CDR3 is CAWADSGSRGETQYF. The CDR3 DNA is TGTGCCTGGGCGGATAGCGGGAGTCGGGGAGAGACCCAGTACTTC.

A few counts support this clone. This chain uses TRBV19 with TRBJ2-3, with a tentative D call TRBD2 (5 bases). The V gene lost 6 bases and the J gene lost 3 bases, with 10 bases spanning the gap. The CDR3 sequence is 13 residues long. Germline loops: CDR1 LNHDA, CDR2 SQIVND (reference sequence). The CDR3 nucleotides read TGTGCCAGTAGACCAGCGGCAACAGATACGCAGTATTTT. Encoded protein: CASRPAATDTQYF.

The V and J genes are TRBV6-5 and TRBJ2-1; 13 bases agree with TRBD2. The CDR3 totals 15 residues. V was pared by 4 bases and J by 9 bases, with 6 bases of the junction left unmatched. Germline CDR1 and CDR2: MNHEY and SVGAGI. CDR3 loop: CASSSWTSGGGEQFF. The CDR3 nucleotides are TGTGCCAGCAGTTCGTGGACTAGCGGGGGAGGTGAGCAGTTCTTC.

The chain recombines TRBV19 with TRBJ1-2; 10 positions match TRBD1. The junction had 7 bases not matched to a gene; V was cut back by 8 bases and J by 7 bases. The CDR3 has 13 residues. Per germline, CDR1 LNHDA and CDR2 SQIVND (reference sequence). CDR3 region: CASQGQGLLGYTF. CDR3 in DNA: TGTGCCAGTCAGGGACAGGGGCTGCTTGGCTACACCTTC.

CDR3 nucleotides: TGTGCCAGCAGTCAGGGGGCTAGCGGCTACACCTTC. It codes for CASSQGASGYTF. The chain combines TRBV2 with TRBJ1-2, with TRBD1 identical over 8 bases. V trimming: 5 bases; J trimming: 8 bases; junction bases outside the gene matches: 4. Germline CDR1 is SNHLY and CDR2 is FYNNEI. This CDR3 comprises 12 residues.